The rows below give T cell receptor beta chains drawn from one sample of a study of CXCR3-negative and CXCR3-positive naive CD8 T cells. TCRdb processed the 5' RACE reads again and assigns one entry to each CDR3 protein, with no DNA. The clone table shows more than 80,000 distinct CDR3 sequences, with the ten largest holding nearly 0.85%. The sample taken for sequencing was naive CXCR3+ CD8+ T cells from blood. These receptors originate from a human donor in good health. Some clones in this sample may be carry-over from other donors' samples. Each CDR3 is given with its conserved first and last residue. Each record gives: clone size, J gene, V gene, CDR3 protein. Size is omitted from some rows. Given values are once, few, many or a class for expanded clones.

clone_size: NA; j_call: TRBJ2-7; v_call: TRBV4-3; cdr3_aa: CASSHSREGVYEQYF
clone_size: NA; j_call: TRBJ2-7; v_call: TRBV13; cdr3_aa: CASSLVRTSEQYF
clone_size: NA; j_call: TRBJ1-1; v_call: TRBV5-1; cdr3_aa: CASSKIGTVNTEAFF
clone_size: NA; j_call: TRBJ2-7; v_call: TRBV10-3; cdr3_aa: CAISEPFGDYEQYF
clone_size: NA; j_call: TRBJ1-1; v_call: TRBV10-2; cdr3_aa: CASTEGPDTEAFF
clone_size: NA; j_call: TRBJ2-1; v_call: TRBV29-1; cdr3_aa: CSSPRVAGGGYEQFF
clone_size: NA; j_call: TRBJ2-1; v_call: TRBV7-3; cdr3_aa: CASSSIGQVSYNEQFF
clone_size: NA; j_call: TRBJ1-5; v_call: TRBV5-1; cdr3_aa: CASSLQGGGQPQHF
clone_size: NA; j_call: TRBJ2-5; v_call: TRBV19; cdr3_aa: CASSASPGQQETQYF
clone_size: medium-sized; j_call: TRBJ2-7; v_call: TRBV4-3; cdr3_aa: CASSQERGDSSYEQYF
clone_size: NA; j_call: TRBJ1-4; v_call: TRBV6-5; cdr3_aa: CASRRSTNEKLFF
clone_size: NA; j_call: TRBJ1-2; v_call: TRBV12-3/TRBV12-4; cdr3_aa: CASSLDNYGYTF
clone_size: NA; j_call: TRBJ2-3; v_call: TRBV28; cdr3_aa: CASSQGEDTQYF
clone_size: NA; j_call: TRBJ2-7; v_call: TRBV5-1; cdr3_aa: CASSDRGASYEQYF
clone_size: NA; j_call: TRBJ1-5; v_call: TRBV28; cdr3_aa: CASSPAGPPQHF
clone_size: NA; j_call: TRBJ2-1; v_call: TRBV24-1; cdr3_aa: CATSESDGWGPNEQFF
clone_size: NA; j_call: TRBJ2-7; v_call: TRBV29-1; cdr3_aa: CSVEFGPIYEQYF
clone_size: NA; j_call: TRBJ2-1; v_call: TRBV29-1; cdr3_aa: CSVTGGRYYNEQFF
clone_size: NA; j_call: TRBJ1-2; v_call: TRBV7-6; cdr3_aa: CASSLLRKASVGYTF
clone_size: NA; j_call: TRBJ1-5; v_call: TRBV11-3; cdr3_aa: CASSFGDWQPQHF
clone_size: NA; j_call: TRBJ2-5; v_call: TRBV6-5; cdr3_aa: CASSYSTGRLETQYF
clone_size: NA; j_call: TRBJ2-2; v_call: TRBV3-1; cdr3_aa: CASSPKPPSGELFF
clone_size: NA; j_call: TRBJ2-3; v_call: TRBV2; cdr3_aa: CASSGTSGSGDTQYF
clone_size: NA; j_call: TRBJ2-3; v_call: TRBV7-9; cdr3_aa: CASSPLADTQYF
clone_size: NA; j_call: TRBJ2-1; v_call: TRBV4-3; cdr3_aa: CASSQESLNEQFF
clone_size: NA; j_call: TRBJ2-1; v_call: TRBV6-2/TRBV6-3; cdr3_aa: CASSYSWGSGSDEQFF
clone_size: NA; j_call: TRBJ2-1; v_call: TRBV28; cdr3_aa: CASSLEQGYEQFF
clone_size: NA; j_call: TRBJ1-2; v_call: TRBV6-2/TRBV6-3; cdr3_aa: CASSTGLDLNNYGYTF
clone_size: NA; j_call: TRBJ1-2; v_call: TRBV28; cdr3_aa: CASSQNREWDGYTF
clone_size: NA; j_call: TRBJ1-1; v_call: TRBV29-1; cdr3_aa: CSVGGDGNTEAFF
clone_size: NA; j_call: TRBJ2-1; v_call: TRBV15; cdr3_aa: CATQQGDEQFF
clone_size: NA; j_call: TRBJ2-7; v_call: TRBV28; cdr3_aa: CASSEVRGYEQYF